A selection of T cell receptor beta chains follows, all from one sample in a study of cytomegalovirus exposure and HLA in healthy donors. Data came from immunoSEQ multiplex PCR; TCRdb stores just in-frame clones and leaves some out. This listing includes more than 50,000 clones. Sequencing used PBMCs. The receptor source for this set is a woman between 40 and 55 years old in good health and CMV-seronegative. Each CDR3 is given with its conserved first and last residue. D genes are given only for firm matches.

D	J	V	CDR3	DNA
TRBD2	TRBJ2-5	TRBV27	CASSHQGTSGRETQYF	TGTGCCAGCAGCCATCAAGGGACTAGCGGGAGGGAGACCCAGTACTTC
.	TRBJ1-1	TRBV19	CASSLSRLTSNTEAFF	TGTGCCAGTAGTCTTTCCAGGCTTACTTCGAACACTGAAGCTTTCTTT
TRBD2	TRBJ2-5	TRBV9	CASSQGLAGEGETQYF	TGTGCCAGCAGCCAGGGACTAGCGGGGGAGGGGGAGACCCAGTACTTC
.	TRBJ2-7	TRBV5-1	CASSLEGRVSYEQYF	TGCGCCAGCAGCTTGGAGGGCAGGGTCTCCTACGAGCAGTACTTC
.	TRBJ2-1	TRBV2	CASSENRERSFF	TGTGCCAGCAGTGAGAACCGGGAGAGATCGTTCTTC
TRBD1	TRBJ1-3	TRBV6-6	CASRTSDRGSGNTIYF	TGTGCCAGCAGAACATCCGACAGGGGCTCTGGAAACACCATATATTTT
.	TRBJ2-1	TRBV7-2	CASSLISHPNEQFF	TGTGCCAGCAGCTTAATTTCACATCCCAATGAGCAGTTCTTC
.	TRBJ2-7	TRBV30	CAWSLGPGNEQYF	TGTGCCTGGAGCTTGGGGCCGGGTAACGAGCAGTACTTC
.	TRBJ1-1	TRBV7-2	CASSIGLDGTEAFF	TGTGCCAGCAGCATCGGACTGGACGGCACTGAAGCTTTCTTT
.	TRBJ2-3	TRBV6-6	CASSPTSGDTQYF	TGTGCCAGCAGCCCTACCTCCGGAGATACGCAGTATTTT
TRBD1	TRBJ2-2	TRBV4-2	CASSQVSGTGGRELFF	TGTGCCAGCAGCCAAGTCTCCGGGACAGGGGGCAGGGAGCTGTTTTTT
.	TRBJ1-5	TRBV19	CASRAAGIGNQPQHF	TGTGCCAGTAGGGCCGCAGGGATTGGTAATCAGCCCCAGCATTTT
TRBD1	TRBJ2-7	TRBV4-3	CASSQDATGGAYEQYF	TGCGCCAGCAGCCAAGATGCGACAGGGGGCGCGTACGAGCAGTACTTC
TRBD2	TRBJ2-3	TRBV5-1	CASSLGLAGGVDTQYF	TGCGCCAGCAGCTTGGGACTAGCGGGGGGGGTAGATACGCAGTATTTT
.	TRBJ2-5	TRBV20-1	CNGQLQETQYF	TGCAATGGACAGCTTCAAGAGACCCAGTACTTC
TRBD1	TRBJ1-2	TRBV18	CASSPTVGQGAPRGYTF	TGTGCCAGCTCACCCACAGTTGGACAGGGGGCGCCTAGGGGCTACACCTTC
.	TRBJ2-2	TRBV19	CASSTPGERSGELFF	TGTGCCAGTAGTACACCAGGGGAGAGGTCCGGGGAGCTGTTTTTT
TRBD1	TRBJ1-1	TRBV6-4	CASSEFPLQGTPEHTEAFF	TGTGCCAGCAGTGAATTTCCCTTACAGGGGACCCCTGAGCACACTGAAGCTTTCTTT
TRBD1	TRBJ2-7	TRBV5-1	CASSLGQGENEQYF	TGCGCCAGCAGCTTGGGGCAGGGGGAAAACGAGCAGTACTTC
TRBD1	TRBJ1-2	TRBV19	CASSMGQGFGYTF	TGTGCCAGTAGTATGGGACAGGGGTTTGGCTACACCTTC
TRBD1	TRBJ1-2	TRBV7-8	CASSYPGQPTSF	TGTGCCAGCAGCTATCCGGGACAGCCGACCTCCTTC
TRBD1	TRBJ1-2	TRBV30	CAWSGQGRVGGYTF	TGTGCCTGGAGTGGACAGGGGCGAGTGGGCGGCTACACCTTC
TRBD1	TRBJ1-2	TRBV5-1	CASSRGQGLDYGYTF	TGCGCCAGCAGCCGAGGACAGGGGCTGGACTATGGCTACACCTTC
.	TRBJ1-1	TRBV5-1	CASSSISGGMNTEAFF	TGCGCCAGCAGCTCGATTTCCGGGGGAATGAACACTGAAGCTTTCTTT
TRBD1	TRBJ2-6	TRBV6-5	CASSWTGGTGANVLTF	TGTGCCAGCAGTTGGACAGGGGGCACTGGGGCCAACGTCCTGACTTTC
.	TRBJ1-5	TRBV5-6	CASNSGDNQPQHF	TGTGCCAGCAACTCCGGAGACAATCAGCCCCAGCATTTT
.	TRBJ2-5	TRBV7-8	CASSQPGKYQETQYF	TGTGCCAGCAGCCAACCGGGAAAGTACCAAGAGACCCAGTACTTC
.	TRBJ2-2	TRBV4-3	CASSQEVPEGANTGELFF	TGCGCCAGCAGCCAAGAGGTACCCGAGGGGGCGAACACCGGGGAGCTGTTTTTT
TRBD1	TRBJ2-6	TRBV30	CAWGTGRSGANVLTF	TGTGCCTGGGGGACAGGGCGCTCTGGGGCCAACGTCCTGACTTTC
.	TRBJ2-7	TRBV19	CASSIQVLHYEQYF	TGTGCCAGTAGTATTCAGGTACTCCACTACGAGCAGTACTTC
TRBD1	TRBJ1-3	TRBV5-1	CASSSRTGGNTIYF	TGCGCCAGCAGCTCGAGGACAGGGGGAAACACCATATATTTT
TRBD1	TRBJ2-5	TRBV5-1	CASSQDGDRGETQYF	TGCGCCAGCAGCCAGGACGGGGACAGGGGTGAGACCCAGTACTTC
TRBD2	TRBJ2-7	TRBV6-5	CASRAIAGRVYEQYF	TGTGCCAGCAGGGCGATAGCGGGTAGAGTCTACGAGCAGTACTTC
.	TRBJ1-1	TRBV20-1	CSASSRGDAFF	TGCAGTGCTAGCTCCCGGGGGGACGCTTTCTTT
TRBD1	TRBJ1-5	TRBV18	CASSPLGPGQGASSNQPQHF	TGTGCCAGCTCACCACTCGGACCGGGACAGGGGGCTAGCAGCAATCAGCCCCAGCATTTT
.	TRBJ1-2	TRBV9	CASSSSQAGYGYTF	TGTGCCAGCAGCTCCTCCCAGGCTGGCTATGGCTACACCTTC
.	TRBJ1-1	TRBV9	CASSPSGGGGTEAFF	TGTGCCAGCAGCCCCTCAGGCGGGGGAGGAACTGAAGCTTTCTTT
.	TRBJ1-2	TRBV30	CAWREASVYGYTF	TGTGCCTGGAGAGAGGCCAGCGTCTATGGCTACACCTTC
.	TRBJ1-1	TRBV5-6	CASSLPGTNTEAFF	TGTGCCAGCAGCTTGCCGGGGACAAACACTGAAGCTTTCTTT
.	TRBJ2-1	TRBV7-2	CASSLAFINEQFF	TGTGCCAGCAGCTTAGCGTTCATCAATGAGCAGTTCTTC
.	TRBJ1-1	TRBV6-1	CASSGPGAVTEAFF	TGTGCCAGCAGTGGACCAGGGGCGGTCACTGAAGCTTTCTTT
TRBD1	TRBJ2-7	TRBV6-1	CASRDRDRVPEQYF	TGTGCCAGCAGGGACCGGGACAGGGTCCCCGAGCAGTACTTC
TRBD2	TRBJ2-5	TRBV30	CAWSLPGTSGETQYF	TGTGCCTGGAGCCTACCCGGGACTAGCGGAGAGACCCAGTACTTC
.	TRBJ2-2	TRBV15	CATSRDPRGDTGELFF	TGTGCCACCAGCAGAGACCCCAGGGGTGATACCGGGGAGCTGTTTTTT
TRBD1	TRBJ2-7	TRBV7-2	CASSPRDRTYEQYF	TGTGCCAGCAGCCCCCGGGACAGAACCTACGAGCAGTACTTC
TRBD2	TRBJ2-7	TRBV19	CASSQGPAGAYEQYF	TGTGCCAGTAGTCAAGGTCCAGCGGGAGCCTACGAGCAGTACTTC
.	TRBJ1-1	TRBV27	CASSLNGGEAFF	TGTGCCAGCAGTTTAAATGGGGGCGAAGCTTTCTTT
TRBD1	TRBJ2-7	TRBV28	CASSFNQGADTYEQYF	TGTGCCAGCAGTTTTAATCAGGGGGCCGACACCTACGAGCAGTACTTC
.	TRBJ1-6	TRBV6-1	CASSEAAGAVDNSPLHF	TGTGCCAGCAGTGAAGCCGCAGGGGCAGTAGATAATTCACCCCTCCACTTT
TRBD1	TRBJ2-3	TRBV5-1	CASSLTDRGTDTQYF	TGCGCCAGCAGCTTGACGGACAGGGGCACAGATACGCAGTATTTT
.	TRBJ1-2	TRBV19	CASKEGVWTAYGYTF	TGTGCCAGTAAAGAGGGAGTATGGACAGCCTATGGCTACACCTTC
.	TRBJ1-4	TRBV15	CATSRDRGQSRREKLFF	TGTGCCACCAGCAGAGATCGAGGACAGAGTAGACGAGAAAAACTGTTTTTT
.	TRBJ2-3	TRBV6-5	CASSYSAGDTQYF	TGTGCCAGCAGTTACTCCGCGGGGGATACGCAGTATTTT